The 25 T cell receptor beta chains presented below share a single source sample, sequenced in a study of blood T cell repertoires in COVID-19. The data were produced by immunoSEQ multiplex PCR, yet TCRdb's version contains in-frame clones alone and is incomplete. The sample holds about 69,000 clones, approximately 75% seen once. Sequencing was performed on peripheral blood. These receptors originate from a human donor in a cohort sampled during active COVID-19.

The chain recombines TRBV14 with TRBJ1-2, with 9 bases matching TRBD1. There are 13 residues in the CDR3. Trimming took 6 bases from V and 3 from J; bases not matched to a gene: 2. Germline values: CDR1 SGHDN, CDR2 FVKESK. CDR3 sequence: CASRRQGDYGYTF. The CDR3 nucleotides read TGTGCCAGCAGAAGACAGGGGGACTATGGCTACACCTTC. The whole variable domain, remainder taken from reference TRBV14 and TRBJ1-2, is EAGVTQFPSHSVIEKGQTVTLRCDPISGHDNLYWYRRVMGKEIKFLLHFVKESKQDESGMPNNRFLAERTGGTYSTLKVQPAELEDSGVYFCASRRQGDYGYTFGSGTRLTVV.

The chain joins TRBV6-4 to TRBJ2-1; TRBD2 matches 10 bases. Germline V CDR1 and CDR2: MRHNA, SNTAGT. The CDR3 length is 15 residues. The trim removed 5 bases at V and 6 bases at J, leaving 7 bases unmatched. In DNA, the CDR3 is TGTGCCAGCAGTACATCTAGCGGGGGTTTCAATGAGCAGTTCTTC. Residues: CASSTSSGGFNEQFF.

This clone was recorded only once. The CDR3: CASQQAGGNGEQYF. The CDR3, as DNA: TGTGCCAGCCAACAAGCGGGGGGCAACGGCGAGCAGTACTTC. This sequence joins TRBV28 and TRBJ2-7; 9 bases match TRBD2. The germline gives CDR1 MDHEN, CDR2 SYDVKM. CDR3 length: 14 amino acids. V trimming: 8 bases; J trimming: 6 bases; junction bases outside the gene matches: 11.

CDR3 loop: CASAQGAVKETQYF. CDR3 coding DNA: TGTGCCAGCGCACAGGGGGCGGTAAAAGAGACCCAGTACTTC. The chain is built from TRBV10-3 and TRBJ2-5; 9 nucleotides line up with TRBD1. CDR1 ENHRY and CDR2 SYGVKD come from the germline V gene. J lost 3 bases, V lost 10 bases, and 9 bases had no gene match. The CDR3 is 14 residues long.

The rearrangement joins TRBV2 to TRBJ1-4; unclear D gene. The V and J ends lost 5 bases and 8 bases respectively, with 15 bases between them. There are 14 residues in the CDR3. CDR1 and CDR2 (germline): SNHLY, FYNNEI. The CDR3 loop reads CASSNFGVGEKLFF. The CDR3, as DNA: TGTGCCAGCAGTAATTTCGGGGTAGGAGAAAAACTGTTTTTT.

This chain links TRBV5-1 with TRBJ2-7; 7 positions match TRBD1. V shed 4 bases, J shed 5 bases, and the junction held 12 bases outside the gene matches. Per germline, CDR1 SGHRS and CDR2 YFSETQ. The CDR3 loop spans 15 amino acids. The CDR3 sequence: CASSLTGSLYDEQYF. The CDR3 coding sequence is TGCGCCAGCAGCCTGACAGGGTCCCTTTACGACGAGCAGTACTTC.

The chain has TRBV24-1 and TRBJ2-1; D is unresolved. CDR3 length: 13 residues. V was clipped by 4 bases and J by 4 bases, with 7 bases between them. CDR1 KGHDR and CDR2 SFDVKD come from the germline V gene. The CDR3 region is CATSDYSYNEQFF. In DNA form, the CDR3 reads TGTGCCACCAGTGACTACAGTTACAATGAGCAGTTCTTC.

This clone was observed once. This chain connects TRBV24-1 to TRBJ2-3; D possibly corresponds to TRBD2 (6 bases). CDR1 KGHDR and CDR2 SFDVKD come from the germline V gene. This CDR3 comprises 12 residues. V lost 3 bases and J lost 11, with 11 bases in between. In DNA form, the CDR3 reads TGTGCCACCAGTGATGTAATAGCGGAGCAGTATTTT. It translates to CATSDVIAEQYF.

The chain employs TRBV7-2 and TRBJ2-3, with D maybe TRBD2 (6 bases). Trimming removed 1 base at V and 2 bases at J, with 10 bases between. Germline V gives CDR1 SGHTA, CDR2 FQGNSA. The CDR3 length is 15 residues. This chain's CDR3 is CASSLVPLATDTQYF. The CDR3 region has the DNA TGTGCCAGCAGCTTAGTCCCACTAGCCACAGATACGCAGTATTTT.

The chain joins TRBV28 to TRBJ2-1, with TRBD2 matching over 7 bases. V trimming: 3 bases; J trimming: 6 bases; junction bases outside the gene matches: 2. This CDR3 has 13 residues. Germline CDR1 is MDHEN and CDR2 is SYDVKM. The CDR3 protein is CASSFASGNEQFF. The CDR3 DNA is TGTGCCAGCAGTTTTGCTAGCGGCAATGAGCAGTTCTTC.

The V call is TRBV27, the J call TRBJ2-5; D perhaps matches TRBD1 (6 bases). Trimming took off 4 bases at V and 5 bases at J, with 20 bases between the two ends. The germline CDR1 and CDR2 sequences are MNHEY and SMNVEV (reference sequence). The CDR3 extends over 16 amino acids. CDR3 sequence (DNA): TGTGCCAGCAGTTCCCCGGGCAGGGGCCCGGGGGAGACCCAGTACTTC. It is translated as CASSSPGRGPGETQYF.

CDR3 DNA: TGTGCCAGCAGCACGGGACTAGCGGGAGGACGCCAAGAGACCCAGTACTTC. Residues: CASSTGLAGGRQETQYF. The chain is built from TRBV7-2 and TRBJ2-5, with 15 positions matching TRBD2. Germline V gene sequence: CDR1 SGHTA, CDR2 FQGNSA. The CDR3 consists of 17 residues. The V and J ends lost 5 bases and 1 base, in that order; junction bases with no gene match: 5.

V and J are TRBV27 and TRBJ1-2; D unresolved. V was trimmed by 7 bases and J by 1 base, leaving 4 bases between them. Per the germline V gene, CDR1 is MNHEY and CDR2 is SMNVEV (reference sequence). The CDR3 is made up of 11 amino acids. The CDR3 region has the DNA TGTGCCAGCACCAGTAACTATGGCTACACCTTC. Amino acids: CASTSNYGYTF.

The rearrangement links TRBV18 to TRBJ2-2, with 8 bases aligning to TRBD1. Trimming cost V 2 bases and J 5 bases; bases outside gene matches: 13. The germline CDR1 and CDR2 sequences are KGHSH and LQKENI. The CDR3 runs to 18 residues. The CDR3 sequence: CASSPLFRQGRGTGELFF. DNA of the CDR3: TGTGCCAGCTCACCATTATTCAGACAGGGGAGAGGGACCGGGGAGCTGTTTTTT.

This clone was picked up one time. The chain recombines TRBV15 with TRBJ2-5, with D unresolved. This CDR3 contains 13 residues. Germline assignment: CDR1 LNHNV and CDR2 YYDKDF (reference sequence). Trimming removed 6 bases at V and 3 bases at J, with 11 bases between. The chain's CDR3 is CATSEHAEETQYF. The CDR3 DNA is TGTGCCACCAGTGAGCACGCCGAAGAGACCCAGTACTTC.

The V gene is TRBV21-1, the J gene TRBJ2-7; the DNA was not used to check the table's D call, TRBD2. TRBV21-1 is an annotated pseudogene. This CDR3 has 16 residues. The CDR3 loop is CASSKEGWRGNYEQYF. The CDR3 DNA sequence: TGTGCCAGCAGCAAAGAAGGTTGGCGGGGGAACTACGAGCAGTACTTC.

The V call is TRBV4-2, the J call TRBJ1-2, with 8 bases identical to TRBD1. With 1 base clipped from V and 4 bases from J, the junction kept 8 bases outside the gene matches. In germline, CDR1 is LGHNA, CDR2 YNFKEQ. This CDR3 is built from 16 residues. For the CDR3, the DNA is TGTGCCAGCAGCCAAGTGGGGGGGCAGGGGGCCTATGGCTACACCTTC. Protein sequence: CASSQVGGQGAYGYTF.

This clone came up once. The V call is TRBV30, the J call TRBJ1-6; D is undetermined. V was shortened by 5 bases and J by 0 bases, with 11 bases between the two germline ends. Per the germline V gene, CDR1 is GTSNPN and CDR2 is SVGIG (reference sequence). The CDR3 is 15 residues long. The CDR3 spells CAWEKPSSYNSPLHF. As DNA, the CDR3 is TGTGCCTGGGAGAAACCTAGCTCCTATAATTCACCCCTCCACTTT.

V is TRBV15 and J is TRBJ2-2; 9 bases align to TRBD1. Germline V gene data show CDR1 as LNHNV and CDR2 as YYDKDF (reference sequence). V was clipped by 2 bases and J by 4 bases; unmatched bases: 2. The CDR3 is made up of 15 amino acids. CDR3 coding DNA: TGTGCCACCAGCAGACCGACAGGGGGCACCGGGGAGCTGTTTTTT. It encodes CATSRPTGGTGELFF.

CDR3 DNA: TGTGCCAGCAGCTTTGCCCAAGAGGAGACCCAGTACTTC. It is translated as CASSFAQEETQYF. This sequence joins TRBV7-2 and TRBJ2-5; D is undetermined. CDR1 and CDR2 (germline): SGHTA, FQGNSA. There are 13 residues in the CDR3. V lost 3 bases and J 5 bases, leaving 10 bases between the germline ends.

The rearrangement links TRBV28 to TRBJ1-3, with 7 bases aligning to TRBD1. The CDR3 extends over 14 amino acids. After removal of 5 bases from V and 2 bases from J, the junction contained 3 bases not matched to a gene. Germline V gene sequence: CDR1 MDHEN, CDR2 SYDVKM. CDR3 bases: TGTGCCAGCAGTCCCCAGGGGGCTGGAAACACCATATATTTT. This sequence encodes CASSPQGAGNTIYF.

The J gene is TRBJ2-7, the V gene TRBV5-4, with TRBD1 matching 9 bases. J was trimmed by 4 bases and V by 4 bases; bases with no gene match: 6. There are 14 residues in the CDR3. Germline CDR1 and CDR2: SGHNT and YYREEE (reference sequence). The CDR3: CASSTQGARYEQYF. CDR3 DNA sequence: TGTGCCAGCAGCACACAGGGGGCTCGGTACGAGCAGTACTTC.

The chain employs TRBV7-2 and TRBJ2-4; a weak D match, TRBD1 (6 bases). The germline V gene encodes CDR1 SGHTA and CDR2 FQGNSA. This CDR3 has 18 residues. Trimming removed 5 bases from V and 3 bases from J, with 23 bases in between. DNA for the CDR3: TGTGCCAGCAGCACCCGAGCACAGGGTAACGCGCTCAAAAACATTCAGTACTTC. This gives the protein CASSTRAQGNALKNIQYF.

This clone was counted ten times or more. The chain recombines TRBV18 with TRBJ1-5, with no clear D. V was clipped by 3 bases and J by 4 bases, with 10 bases between them. Looked up from germline, CDR1 is KGHSH and CDR2 is LQKENI. CDR3 length equals 14 residues. Here the CDR3 reads CASSPSGSNQPQHF. The DNA for the CDR3 is TGTGCCAGCTCACCGTCGGGATCTAATCAGCCCCAGCATTTT.

This clone was seen more than once but under ten times. The J gene is TRBJ1-6, the V gene TRBV15, with 8 nucleotides matching TRBD1. J lost 10 bases, V lost 6 bases, and 8 bases had no gene match. The length of the CDR3 is 14 residues. In germline, CDR1 is LNHNV, CDR2 YYDKDF (reference sequence). In DNA, the CDR3 is TGTGCCACCAGGGGTTACAGGGACAGGTCACCCCTCCACTTT. This sequence encodes CATRGYRDRSPLHF.